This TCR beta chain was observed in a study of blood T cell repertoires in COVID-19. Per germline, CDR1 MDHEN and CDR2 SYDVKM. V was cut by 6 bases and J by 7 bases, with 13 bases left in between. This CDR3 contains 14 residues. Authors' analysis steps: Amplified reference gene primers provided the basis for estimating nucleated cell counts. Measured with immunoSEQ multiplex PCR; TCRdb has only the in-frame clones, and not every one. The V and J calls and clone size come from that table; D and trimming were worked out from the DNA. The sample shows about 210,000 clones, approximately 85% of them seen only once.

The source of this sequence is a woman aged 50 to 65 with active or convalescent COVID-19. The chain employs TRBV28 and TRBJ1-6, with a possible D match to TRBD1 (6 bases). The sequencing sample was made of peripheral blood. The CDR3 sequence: CASRDTGNNSPLHF. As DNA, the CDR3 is TGTGCCAGCAGGGATACAGGGAACAATTCACCCCTCCACTTT.